The 24 T cell receptor beta chains below were found in one sample sequenced in a study of T cell repertoires in cytomegalovirus infection (dated by TCRdb to the late 2010s). The reads were generated on an Illumina HiSeq 1500. The public reads were quality trimmed at Q25 with fastp and then assembled into clones with MiXCR by TCRdb, keeping productive beta chains. Each entry is one CDR3 protein sequence, shown with its most common DNA and genes. Across this sample there are about 360,000 distinct CDR3 sequences, with roughly 20% seen only once. 7.5% to 9.5% of the sample rests with the top ten. The sequencing sample was made of PBMCs. All receptors derive from a human donor in good health (CMV status not recorded). Some clones in this sample may be carry-over from other donors' samples.

This chain uses TRBV5-5 with TRBJ2-7, with a possible D match to TRBD2 (6 bases). The CDR3 sequence is 12 residues long. V shed 0 bases and J shed 6 bases, with 7 bases lying between them. CDR1 and CDR2 from the germline V gene are SGHKS and YYEKEE (reference sequence). CDR3 DNA sequence: TGTGCCAGCAGCTTGGGGGACTCCGAGCAGTACTTC. As protein: CASSLGDSEQYF.

This clonotype was detected many times. This chain joins TRBV7-2 and TRBJ2-1; 7 bases are shared with TRBD1. The CDR3 spans 12 residues. V dropped 5 bases and J dropped 12; count of bases not matched to a gene: 7. CDR1 and CDR2 (germline): SGHTA, FQGNSA. The DNA of the CDR3 is TGTGCCAGCAGCCCGGTACAGGGGTGGCAGTTCTTC. This translates into CASSPVQGWQFF. Complete variable domain (other parts from reference TRBV7-2 and TRBJ2-1): GAGVSQSPSNKVTEKGKDVELRCDPISGHTALYWYRQSLGQGLEFLIYFQGNSAPDKSGLPSDRFSAERTGGSVSTLTIQRTQQEDSAVYLCASSPVQGWQFFGPGTRLTVL.

The rearrangement links TRBV12-3 or TRBV12-4 to TRBJ2-5; 8 nucleotides line up with TRBD1. This CDR3 has 14 residues. V gave up 4 bases and J gave up 1 base; unmatched junction bases: 2. As DNA, the CDR3 is TGTGCCAGCAGTTATGGACAGGGCCAAGAGACCCAGTACTTC. Translated: CASSYGQGQETQYF.

The V and J genes are TRBV7-9 and TRBJ1-2; no clear D gene. The CDR3 is 13 amino acids. Trimming removed 2 bases at V and 2 bases at J, with 6 bases between. Germline V gene data show CDR1 as SEHNR and CDR2 as FQNEAQ (reference sequence). CDR3 in amino acids: CASSLPTNYGYTF. Here the CDR3 DNA reads TGTGCCAGCAGCTTACCAACAAACTATGGCTACACCTTC.

The V gene is TRBV20-1, the J gene TRBJ2-7; TRBD2 agrees at 8 bases. After removal of 3 bases from V and 5 bases from J, the junction contained 6 bases not matched to a gene. The CDR3 loop spans 13 amino acids. Germline values: CDR1 DFQATT, CDR2 SNEGSKA (reference sequence). CDR3 coding DNA: TGCAGTGCTAGGCTCGGGAGGGCGGACGAGCAGTACTTC. Residues: CSARLGRADEQYF.

The chain uses TRBV2 and TRBJ2-7; 8 nucleotides agree with TRBD1. V lost 3 bases to trimming and J lost 4 bases; unmatched junction nucleotides: 8. CDR1 is SNHLY and CDR2 is FYNNEI in the germline V gene. CDR3 length: 15 residues. The CDR3 protein is CASSDGTGIVYEQYF. DNA for the CDR3: TGTGCCAGCAGTGACGGGACAGGAATTGTTTACGAGCAGTACTTC.

V and J are TRBV7-2 and TRBJ2-3, with D tentatively TRBD1 (5 bases). Trimming stripped 1 base from V and 4 bases from J, with 9 bases between. The length of the CDR3 is 14 residues. Germline V gene lookup returns CDR1 SGHTA and CDR2 FQGNSA. CDR3 DNA: TGTGCCAGCAGCTTAGTCAGGGCCCCAGATACGCAGTATTTT. It is translated as CASSLVRAPDTQYF.

The chain uses TRBV7-9 and TRBJ1-1; D is uncertain. CDR3 length: 11 amino acids. From germline, CDR1 is SEHNR and CDR2 FQNEAQ (reference sequence). Trimming took 8 bases from V and 6 from J, leaving 10 bases between them. CDR3 nucleotide sequence: TGTGCCAGCCGTCTCGGGGCTGAAGCTTTCTTT. It yields the protein CASRLGAEAFF.

CDR3 residues: CASSHILLGRGTGELFF. As DNA, the CDR3 is TGTGCCAGCAGTCATATCCTTCTAGGGCGAGGAACCGGGGAGCTGTTTTTT. The chain joins TRBV12-3 or TRBV12-4 to TRBJ2-2; no reliable D call. CDR3 size: 17 residues. Trimming removed 5 bases from V and 5 bases from J, with 21 bases in between.

The V gene is TRBV30, the J gene TRBJ2-5; TRBD2 matches at 9 bases. The trim removed 5 bases at V and 4 bases at J, leaving 5 bases unmatched. CDR3 size: 13 residues. Germline V gives CDR1 GTSNPN, CDR2 SVGIG (reference sequence). CDR3: CAWCQLAGETQYF. The DNA for the CDR3 is TGTGCCTGGTGTCAACTAGCGGGAGAGACCCAGTACTTC.

This clonotype appeared many times. The chain is built from TRBV12-3 or TRBV12-4 and TRBJ2-5; D may be TRBD1 or TRBD2 (7 bases each). This CDR3 is 14 amino acids long. Trimming took off 8 bases at V and 2 bases at J, with 15 bases between the two ends. The CDR3 nucleotides are TGTGCCAGCTCCGCAGGGGGGGGACAAGAGACCCAGTACTTC. It translates to CASSAGGGQETQYF.

CDR3 in amino acids: CSAQGQGTGEQYF. The CDR3 DNA sequence: TGCAGTGCCCAAGGACAGGGGACGGGCGAGCAGTACTTC. The rearrangement links TRBV20-1 to TRBJ2-7; the match to TRBD1 covers 9 bases. V lost 6 bases to trimming and J lost 6 bases; unmatched junction nucleotides: 9. From germline, CDR1 is DFQATT and CDR2 SNEGSKA (reference sequence). The CDR3 loop spans 13 amino acids.

At least ten counts were recorded for this clonotype. The genes are TRBV12-3 or TRBV12-4 and TRBJ1-1; TRBD1 is a possible D gene (6 bases). The CDR3 totals 16 residues. The V gene lost 6 bases and the J gene lost 3 bases, with 20 bases spanning the gap. The CDR3 bases are TGTGCCAGCAGCCCTCCGGGGAGGGGGAGGGACACTGAAGCTTTCTTT. It specifies CASSPPGRGRDTEAFF.

This chain uses TRBV15 with TRBJ1-4; D is unresolved. Germline V gene sequence: CDR1 LNHNV, CDR2 YYDKDF (reference sequence). V lost 4 bases to trimming and J lost 2 bases, with 11 bases between them. CDR3 length equals 15 residues. The CDR3 bases are TGTGCCACCAGCACGGGGTCCAGGACTAATGAAAAACTGTTTTTT. It codes for CATSTGSRTNEKLFF. Full variable domain (rest looked up from reference TRBV15 and TRBJ1-4): DAMVIQNPRYQVTQFGKPVTLSCSQTLNHNVMYWYQQKSSQAPKLLFHYYDKDFNNEADTPDNFQSRRPNTSFCFLDIRSPGLGDTAMYLCATSTGSRTNEKLFFGSGTQLSVL.

The rearrangement links TRBV19 to TRBJ1-2, with 8 bases fitting TRBD1. J lost 5 bases, V lost 7 bases, and 15 bases had no gene match. There are 16 residues in the CDR3. CDR1 is LNHDA and CDR2 is SQIVND in the germline V gene (reference sequence). The CDR3 DNA sequence: TGTGCCAGTACCACCACCGGGACAGGAGGGATTTATGGCTACACCTTC. It codes for CASTTTGTGGIYGYTF.

The V call is TRBV29-1, the J call TRBJ2-5, with 9 bases identical to TRBD1. In germline, CDR1 is SQVTM, CDR2 ANQGSEA. V shed 3 bases and J 1 base; nucleotides not matched to a gene: 3. The CDR3 length is 14 residues. CDR3 DNA: TGCAGCGTTGAGGGGACAGGGACCCAAGAGACCCAGTACTTC. As protein: CSVEGTGTQETQYF.

The chain carries TRBV5-6 and TRBJ1-2; D is perhaps TRBD1 (6 bases). This CDR3 contains 17 residues. CDR1 is SGHDT, CDR2 YYEEEE, per germline. Trimming pared 3 bases from V and 8 bases from J, leaving 26 bases between. This chain's CDR3 is CASSWKMAVGKGEGYTF. CDR3 nucleotide sequence: TGTGCCAGCAGCTGGAAGATGGCAGTCGGCAAGGGGGAGGGCTACACCTTC. The variable domain in full, with the rest retrieved from reference TRBV5-6 and TRBJ1-2, is DAGVTQSPTHLIKTRGQQVTLRCSPKSGHDTVSWYQQALGQGPQFIFQYYEEEERQRGNFPDRFSGHQFPNYSSELNVNALLLGDSALYLCASSWKMAVGKGEGYTFGSGTRLTVV.

V usage is TRBV11-2 and J usage is TRBJ1-1; the D is unclear. V was cut by 0 bases and J by 10 bases, with 12 bases left in between. CDR3 length equals 13 residues. The V gene's germline CDR1 is SGHAT and CDR2 FQNNGV. The CDR3 protein is CASSLDDGAGAFF. CDR3 DNA: TGTGCCAGCAGCTTAGACGACGGAGCCGGAGCTTTCTTT.

There are a few counts of this clonotype. V usage is TRBV12-3 or TRBV12-4 and J usage is TRBJ1-2, with 7 bases aligning to TRBD1. The junction had 5 bases not matched to a gene; V was cut back by 3 bases and J by 7 bases. The CDR3 consists of 13 residues. The CDR3 here is CASSLDRSFGYTF. The CDR3 coding sequence is TGTGCCAGCAGTTTGGACAGGAGTTTTGGCTACACCTTC.

The J gene is TRBJ1-3, the V gene TRBV20-1, with TRBD1 matching 7 bases. CDR3 length equals 14 residues. V trimming: 5 bases; J trimming: 8 bases; junction bases outside the gene matches: 12. In germline, CDR1 is DFQATT, CDR2 SNEGSKA (reference sequence). The CDR3 DNA reads as TGCAGTGCTGCCGACAGGGAAAGGGGAGACACCATATATTTT. Its translation is CSAADRERGDTIYF.

This clonotype was observed at least ten times. The V call is TRBV7-6, the J call TRBJ1-1; D perhaps matches TRBD1 (6 bases). The CDR3 sequence is 17 residues long. The V gene's germline CDR1 is SGHVS and CDR2 FNYEAQ. Trimming removed 1 base from V and 0 bases from J, with 15 bases in between. CDR3 in amino acids: CASSLDGQGRMNTEAFF. The CDR3 region has the DNA TGTGCCAGCAGCTTAGACGGTCAGGGGCGAATGAACACTGAAGCTTTCTTT.

The chain links TRBV19 to TRBJ2-7; TRBD2 matches 10 bases. Germline loops: CDR1 LNHDA, CDR2 SQIVND (reference sequence). Germline trimming cut 9 bases from V and 4 bases from J; bases unmatched to any gene: 3. The CDR3 runs 12 residues. As DNA, the CDR3 is TGTGCCAGCACTAGCGGGAATTACGAGCAGTACTTC. This codes for CASTSGNYEQYF.

This clonotype has a handful of counts. The chain is built from TRBV4-3 and TRBJ1-4; D is unresolved. Germline V lookup: CDR1 LGHNA, CDR2 YSLEER. Trimming removed 0 bases from V and 0 bases from J, with 8 bases in between. This CDR3 has 16 amino acids. For the CDR3, the DNA is TGCGCCAGCAGCCAAGATTTATCTTCAACTAATGAAAAACTGTTTTTT. The encoded protein is CASSQDLSSTNEKLFF.

This clonotype was seen a few times. The V gene is TRBV6-1, the J gene TRBJ1-2; TRBD1 is a possible D gene (5 bases). CDR1 is MNHNS and CDR2 is SASEGT in the germline V gene. V dropped 5 bases and J dropped 2 bases, with 15 bases sitting between them. The CDR3 totals 15 residues. The CDR3 is CASSPRGGANYGYTF. CDR3 bases: TGTGCCAGCAGTCCTCGGGGAGGGGCCAACTATGGCTACACCTTC.